This T cell receptor (beta chain) was captured in a study of T cell repertoires in cytomegalovirus infection. Study information: Use of recently identified HLA-C-restricted and well-studied HLA-B-restricted CMV epitopes was part of the study. The public TCR beta signatures pointed to both CMV infection and matching HLA type. Study-wide results and limits: There were HLA-C-restricted CMV-specific TCR beta clonotypes dominating the ex vivo response. Based on cumulative public TCR beta family frequency, carriers of CMV plus the relevant HLA were identified.

Turning to this clonotype: Its antigen is not known.

CDR1 and CDR2 (germline): SGHDN, FVKESK. This CDR3 has 17 residues. V was trimmed by 4 bases and J by 5 bases, leaving 23 bases between them. TCRdb re-called the reads with MiXCR, one entry per CDR3 protein. The sample has approximately 730,000 distinct CDR3 sequences, 33% seen once. The chain is built from TRBV14 and TRBJ1-2; maybe TRBD1 (5 bases). The TCR was taken from a human donor in good health (CMV status not recorded). Some clones in this sample may be carry-over from other donors' samples. Sequencing used cultured PBMCs, obtained from culture after CMV antigen stimulation. CDR3 protein: CASSPNFRVALSYGYTF. The DNA for the CDR3 is TGTGCCAGCAGCCCAAACTTCAGGGTCGCGTTGTCTTATGGCTACACCTTC.